Shown below are 18 T cell receptor beta chains from a single sample sequenced in a study of T cells in localized non-small cell lung cancer. Profiling relied on immunoSEQ multiplex PCR, and the TCRdb table lists in-frame clones only, not all of them. This sample yields tens of thousands of clones, of which 87% are seen a single time; 15% to 20% belongs to the top ten. Sequencing was performed on peripheral blood mononuclear cells, taken before any cancer treatment. These receptor sequences come from a man between 40 and 70 years old with stage III lung adenocarcinoma.

The gene calls are TRBV2 and TRBJ1-6; 9 nucleotides line up with TRBD1. Per germline, CDR1 SNHLY and CDR2 FYNNEI. There are 18 residues in the CDR3. The trim removed 9 bases at V and 5 bases at J, leaving 17 bases unmatched. CDR3 coding DNA: TGTGCCAGTAGACCGGGACAGGGTGGCTCAATCGATAATTCACCCCTCCACTTT. Translated, it gives CASRPGQGGSIDNSPLHF. The full variable domain, in which reference TRBV2 and TRBJ1-6 provide the parts outside the CDR3, is EPEVTQTPSHQVTQMGQEVILRCVPISNHLYFYWYRQILGQKVEFLVSFYNNEISEKSEIFDDQFSVERPDGSNFTLKIRSTKLEDSAMYFCASRPGQGGSIDNSPLHFGNGTRLTVT.

V and J are TRBV10-1 and TRBJ2-7, with 11 bases lining up with TRBD1. Germline CDR1 and CDR2: WNHNN and SYGVQD (reference sequence). Germline trimming cut 7 bases from V and 2 bases from J; bases unmatched to any gene: 4. The CDR3 loop spans 14 amino acids. This CDR3 is CASIPGQGAYEQYF. The CDR3 DNA reads as TGCGCCAGCATCCCGGGACAGGGGGCCTACGAGCAGTACTTC.

The chain couples TRBV27 to TRBJ1-6; no clear D. Trimming shortened V by 0 bases and J by 10 bases, and 13 bases separated the two germline ends. Germline V lookup: CDR1 MNHEY, CDR2 SMNVEV (reference sequence). This CDR3 contains 15 residues. CDR3 DNA: TGTGCCAGCAGTTTATCAGTCAAAGGCGGGTCACCCCTCCACTTT. Encoded protein: CASSLSVKGGSPLHF.

The rearrangement joins TRBV28 to TRBJ1-1, with 8 positions matching TRBD1. This CDR3 region has 14 residues. The ends lost 6 bases at V and 5 bases at J; junction bases unmatched: 8. Germline V gene sequence: CDR1 MDHEN, CDR2 SYDVKM. CDR3: CASSKGQGRTEAFF. As DNA, the CDR3 is TGTGCCAGCAGCAAAGGACAGGGCAGAACTGAAGCTTTCTTT.

This clone turned up a few times. The chain joins TRBV7-2 to TRBJ1-1; D is undetermined. Trimming took 1 base from V and 1 from J, leaving 4 bases between them. CDR1 SGHTA and CDR2 FQGNSA come from the germline V gene. The CDR3 has 13 amino acids. The CDR3 here is CASSLGRNTEAFF. DNA of the CDR3: TGTGCCAGCAGCTTAGGAAGGAACACTGAAGCTTTCTTT.

The rearrangement joins TRBV12-5 to TRBJ1-3; D is perhaps TRBD1 (5 bases). The germline V gene encodes CDR1 LGHNT and CDR2 FRNRAP. Trimming stripped 5 bases from V and 0 bases from J, with 14 bases between. The CDR3 extends over 16 amino acids. The CDR3 protein is CASGRRQTLSGNTIYF. The CDR3 DNA is TGTGCTAGTGGTAGACGACAGACCCTCTCTGGAAACACCATATATTTT.

The rearrangement uses TRBV19 and TRBJ2-3; D might be TRBD1 or TRBD2, each matching 5 bases. CDR1 is LNHDA, CDR2 SQIVND, per germline (reference sequence). The ends were cut back, 1 base at V and 1 base at J, with 12 bases in the middle. This CDR3 has 16 residues. CDR3: CASSIARGTGTDTQYF. The CDR3 DNA reads as TGTGCCAGTAGTATAGCCCGGGGCACCGGCACAGATACGCAGTATTTT. The variable domain in full, with the rest retrieved from reference TRBV19 and TRBJ2-3, is DGGITQSPKYLFRKEGQNVTLSCEQNLNHDAMYWYRQDPGQGLRLIYYSQIVNDFQKGDIAEGYSVSREKKESFPLTVTSAQKNPTAFYLCASSIARGTGTDTQYFGPGTRLTVL.

This clone appeared a few times. The J gene is TRBJ1-1, the V gene TRBV9, with a weak D call TRBD1 (5 bases). This CDR3 region has 15 residues. Trimming took off 1 base at V and 3 bases at J, with 13 bases between the two ends. Germline V CDR1 and CDR2: SGDLS, YYNGEE. DNA for the CDR3: TGTGCCAGCAGCGTACAGGGTAGGGGCGACACTGAAGCTTTCTTT. Amino acids: CASSVQGRGDTEAFF. Combining the CDR3 with reference TRBV9 and TRBJ1-1 gives the whole variable domain DSGVTQTPKHLITATGQRVTLRCSPRSGDLSVYWYQQSLDQGLQFLIQYYNGEERAKGNILERFSAQQFPDLHSELNLSSLELGDSALYFCASSVQGRGDTEAFFGQGTRLTVV.

V is TRBV4-1 and J is TRBJ2-1; 11 positions agree with TRBD2. Germline CDR1 MGHRA, CDR2 YSYEKL. The CDR3 length is 18 residues. After removal of 1 base from V and 0 bases from J, the junction contained 5 bases not matched to a gene. The DNA of the CDR3 is TGCGCCAGCAGCCAAGGTCTAGCGGGGGGCCGCTCCTACAATGAGCAGTTCTTC. The encoded protein is CASSQGLAGGRSYNEQFF.

V and J are TRBV5-1 and TRBJ2-7, with no clear D. Germline V gene lookup returns CDR1 SGHRS and CDR2 YFSETQ. The CDR3 covers 13 residues. The V and J ends lost 3 bases and 2 bases respectively, with 9 bases between them. The CDR3 here is CASSSTPTYEQYF. CDR3 coding DNA: TGCGCCAGCAGCTCGACGCCGACCTACGAGCAGTACTTC.

The chain joins TRBV7-6 to TRBJ2-7; either TRBD1 or TRBD2 may fit D (6 bases each). There are 15 residues in the CDR3. Trimming took off 9 bases at V and 5 bases at J, with 23 bases between the two ends. The germline V gene encodes CDR1 SGHVS and CDR2 FNYEAQ. The CDR3 loop is CARGGRRKFNHEQYF. In nucleotides, the CDR3 is TGTGCCAGGGGGGGCAGACGGAAGTTTAACCACGAGCAGTACTTC.

The DNA of the CDR3 is TGTGCCAGCTCACCACGAAGCGGGACAGGGGAGACTGAAGCTTTCTTT. This gives the protein CASSPRSGTGETEAFF. V is TRBV18 and J is TRBJ1-1; 10 positions match TRBD1. This CDR3 spans 16 amino acids. Germline V lookup: CDR1 KGHSH, CDR2 LQKENI. With V trimmed by 1 base and J by 5 bases, 7 bases remained unmatched.

The chain carries TRBV4-1 and TRBJ1-1, with 7 bases aligning to TRBD1. Germline V gene sequence: CDR1 MGHRA, CDR2 YSYEKL. CDR3 size: 17 residues. J gave up 1 base and V 0 bases, and 8 bases lay outside the gene matches. The DNA of the CDR3 is TGCGCCAGCAGCCAAGATCCCACACGGACAGGGAACACTGAAGCTTTCTTT. Encoded protein: CASSQDPTRTGNTEAFF.

DNA for the CDR3: TGTGCCAGCAGAAACAACGGGGGGGCCTACAATGAGCAGTTCTTC. Translated, it gives CASRNNGGAYNEQFF. The chain joins TRBV28 to TRBJ2-1; 8 nucleotides agree with TRBD2. The CDR3 is 15 amino acids. Looked up from germline, CDR1 is MDHEN and CDR2 is SYDVKM. V lost 6 bases and J lost 2; bases outside the gene matches: 6.

CDR3 bases: TGCAGCGTAACCAGGGGGCAGTACGAGCAGTACTTC. Its translation is CSVTRGQYEQYF. The rearrangement links TRBV29-1 to TRBJ2-7; 8 bases agree with TRBD1. CDR1 and CDR2 from the germline V gene are SQVTM and ANQGSEA. V lost 6 bases, J lost 4 bases, and 5 bases stayed unmatched. This CDR3 region has 12 residues.

The rearrangement links TRBV9 to TRBJ2-2, with TRBD2 matching over 8 bases. The V gene's germline CDR1 is SGDLS and CDR2 YYNGEE. The V gene end was trimmed by 2 bases and the J gene end by 4 bases; junction bases not matched to a gene: 4. The CDR3 is made up of 15 amino acids. CDR3 protein: CASSVLSGGTGELFF. As DNA, the CDR3 is TGTGCCAGCAGCGTTCTGAGCGGGGGCACCGGGGAGCTGTTTTTT.

The rearrangement uses TRBV7-2 and TRBJ2-5; tentatively, D is TRBD1 (5 bases). Germline lookup yields CDR1 SGHTA and CDR2 FQGNSA. The CDR3 runs to 13 residues. V shed 3 bases and J shed 4 bases, with 9 bases lying between them. The CDR3 DNA follows: TGTGCCAGCAGCTTCCTGGGGCTAGAGACCCAGTACTTC. This translates into CASSFLGLETQYF.

This chain links TRBV5-4 with TRBJ2-7; 9 positions agree with TRBD1. CDR3 size: 16 residues. Germline lookup yields CDR1 SGHNT and CDR2 YYREEE (reference sequence). The V segment lost 0 bases and the J segment 2 bases; nucleotides outside the gene matches: 6. The chain's CDR3 is CASSLGGGQGAYEQYF. The CDR3 DNA is TGTGCCAGCAGCTTGGGGGGGGGACAGGGAGCCTACGAGCAGTACTTC.